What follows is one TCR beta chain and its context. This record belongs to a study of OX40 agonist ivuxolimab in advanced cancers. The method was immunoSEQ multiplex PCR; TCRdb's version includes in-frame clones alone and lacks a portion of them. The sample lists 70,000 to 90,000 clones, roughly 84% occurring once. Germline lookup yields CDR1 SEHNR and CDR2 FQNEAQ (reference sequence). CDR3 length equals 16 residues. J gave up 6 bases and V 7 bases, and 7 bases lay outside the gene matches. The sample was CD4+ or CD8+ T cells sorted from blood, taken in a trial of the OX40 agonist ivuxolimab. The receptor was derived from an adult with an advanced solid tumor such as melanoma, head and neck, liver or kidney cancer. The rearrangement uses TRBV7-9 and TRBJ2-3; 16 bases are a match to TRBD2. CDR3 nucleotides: TGTGCCAGCACCTCGGGACTAGCGGGAGGGCAGGATACGCAGTATTTT. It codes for CASTSGLAGGQDTQYF.